This record covers a single T cell receptor beta chain. Its cognate antigen is unknown. The data were obtained in a study of cytomegalovirus exposure and HLA in healthy donors. General study results and limits: The presence/absence work took it that sequencing depth was about the same across donors. In a later analysis, 16,951 TCR beta sequences were associated with HLA alleles at 0.05 false discovery rate.

Healthy donors of bone marrow made up the group. It was with 60 Vbeta and 13 Jbeta primers that the PCR ran. Some clones are missing from TCRdb's copy, which holds only in-frame ones; the method was immunoSEQ multiplex PCR. The sample includes 200,000 to 250,000 clones, 70% to 90% seen only once; the top ten take around 1.4%. CDR3 length: 15 amino acids. With 6 bases clipped from V and 4 bases from J, the junction kept 10 bases outside the gene matches. Germline values: CDR1 MNHEY, CDR2 SVGAGI. The sequencing sample was made of PBMCs. This receptor was taken from a human donor in good health. J is TRBJ2-3 and V is TRBV6-5, with 7 nucleotides matching TRBD1. CDR3 amino acids: CASSQPGGPSDTQYF. DNA of the CDR3: TGTGCCAGCAGCCAACCAGGGGGTCCCTCAGATACGCAGTATTTT.